This T cell receptor beta chain was recorded in a study of blood T cell repertoires in COVID-19. As for the study in general: Researchers got acute and convalescent COVID-19 samples from the United States, Italy and Spain. The analysed material was cDNA or gDNA that came from T cells, B-cell-depleted T cells, or PBMCs.

Between the trimmed V and J ends, which lost 9 bases and 6 bases, there was a span of 12 bases. Germline-derived CDR1 and CDR2 are LNHDA and SQIVND (reference sequence). The CDR3 totals 11 residues. Source study methods: Amplified reference gene primers provided the basis for estimating nucleated cell counts. Sequencing used immunoSEQ multiplex PCR; TCRdb keeps in-frame clones, though not all of them. V and J calls and clone size come straight from that table; D and trimming were deduced from the DNA. Of approximately 26,000 clones in the sample, 82% were seen once. The V call is TRBV19, the J call TRBJ2-7; possible D gene TRBD1, 6 bases. Sequenced input: peripheral blood. The receptor comes from a human donor in a cohort sampled during active COVID-19. The CDR3 DNA follows: TGTGCCAGCGGGACAACTGGCGAGCAGTACTTC. Translating it yields CASGTTGEQYF.